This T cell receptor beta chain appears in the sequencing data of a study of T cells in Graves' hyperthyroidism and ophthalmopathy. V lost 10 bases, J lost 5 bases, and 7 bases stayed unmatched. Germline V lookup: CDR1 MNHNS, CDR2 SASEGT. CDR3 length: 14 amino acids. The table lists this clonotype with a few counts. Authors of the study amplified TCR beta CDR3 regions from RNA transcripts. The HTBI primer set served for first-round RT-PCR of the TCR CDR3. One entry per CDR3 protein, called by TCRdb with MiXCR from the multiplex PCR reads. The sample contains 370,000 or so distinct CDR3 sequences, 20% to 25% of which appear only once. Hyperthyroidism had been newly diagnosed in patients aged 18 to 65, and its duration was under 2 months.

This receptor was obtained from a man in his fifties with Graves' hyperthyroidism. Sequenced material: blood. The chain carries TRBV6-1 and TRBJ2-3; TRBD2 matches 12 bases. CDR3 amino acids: CATASTSGRDTQYF. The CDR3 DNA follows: TGTGCCACGGCCTCGACTAGCGGGAGAGATACGCAGTATTTT.